The 22 T cell receptor beta chains presented below share a single source sample, sequenced in a study of multiple sclerosis patients with progressive multifocal leukoencephalopathy. Time point defined: before natalizumab initiation. The repertoire was sequenced with immunoSEQ multiplex PCR; TCRdb's copy has only in-frame clones and lacks some. Of 30,000 or so clones listed, approximately 90% are singletons. Sequenced material: PBMCs. These receptors were taken from a human donor with multiple sclerosis.

This clone was seen only once. The CDR3 region is CASRAGTGPQETQYF. CDR3 coding DNA: TGTGCCAGCAGGGCCGGGACGGGGCCCCAAGAGACCCAGTACTTC. The V call is TRBV7-2, the J call TRBJ2-5; tentatively, D is TRBD1 or TRBD2 (5 bases each). Germline lookup yields CDR1 SGHTA and CDR2 FQGNSA. The V and J ends lost 6 bases and 1 base respectively, with 15 bases between them. The CDR3 runs to 15 residues.

The rearrangement uses TRBV5-4 and TRBJ2-5, with 10 bases matching TRBD2. The V gene's germline CDR1 is SGHNT and CDR2 YYREEE (reference sequence). There are 13 residues in the CDR3. V gave up 1 base and J gave up 11 bases; unmatched junction bases: 5. Here the CDR3 DNA reads TGTGCCAGCAGCTTGTTAGCGGGAGGAGAGCAGTACTTC. Encoded protein: CASSLLAGGEQYF.

This clone was seen more than once but under ten times. This chain uses TRBV7-9 with TRBJ1-1; D may be TRBD1 (5 bases). The CDR3 length is 16 residues. Trimming took off 11 bases at V and 0 bases at J, with 22 bases between the two ends. Per germline, CDR1 SEHNR and CDR2 FQNEAQ (reference sequence). CDR3 DNA: TGTGCCGCCGGGGGGTGGGACGCACCCCTGAACACTGAAGCTTTCTTT. As protein: CAAGGWDAPLNTEAFF.

The chain couples TRBV7-3 to TRBJ2-5; 9 nucleotides line up with TRBD2. V shed 5 bases and J 9 bases; nucleotides not matched to a gene: 7. Germline loops: CDR1 SGHTA, CDR2 FQGTGA. This CDR3 has 13 residues. The CDR3 DNA follows: TGTGCCAGCAGCCCCCGGTCTAGCGGGGCCCAGTACTTC. Amino acid sequence: CASSPRSSGAQYF.

The J gene is TRBJ2-1, the V gene TRBV30; D is perhaps TRBD2 (5 bases). Looked up from germline, CDR1 is GTSNPN and CDR2 is SVGIG (reference sequence). CDR3 length equals 12 residues. Between the trimmed V and J ends, which lost 5 bases and 6 bases, there was a span of 11 bases. CDR3 sequence: CAWSIRGNEQFF. The DNA of the CDR3 is TGTGCCTGGTCTATACGGGGCAATGAGCAGTTCTTC. The full variable domain, rest sourced from reference TRBV30 and TRBJ2-1, is SQTIHQWPATLVQPVGSPLSLECTVEGTSNPNLYWYRQAAGRGLQLLFYSVGIGQISSEVPQNLSASRPQDRQFILSSKKLLLSDSGFYLCAWSIRGNEQFFGPGTRLTVL.

About this clone itself: This sample includes further DNA sequences coding for the same CDR3. The chain employs TRBV18 and TRBJ1-3; D unclear. Trimming took 2 bases from V and 2 from J, leaving 4 bases between them. Germline CDR1 and CDR2: KGHSH and LQKENI. The CDR3 is 13 residues long. The CDR3 loop reads CASSPGAGNTIYF. In nucleotides, the CDR3 is TGTGCCAGCTCACCAGGGGCTGGAAACACCATATATTTT.

This clone is a singleton in its sample. The rearrangement links TRBV9 to TRBJ2-5; 14 bases agree with TRBD2. The CDR3 sequence is 16 residues long. Germline V CDR1 and CDR2: SGDLS, YYNGEE. V dropped 10 bases and J dropped 11; count of bases not matched to a gene: 19. CDR3 in amino acids: CAQLGGLAGAVGEQYF. As DNA, the CDR3 is TGTGCCCAGTTGGGGGGACTAGCGGGAGCAGTGGGTGAGCAGTACTTC.

For this clone: The junction does not match germline at one end; this may be a read error. The J gene is TRBJ2-7, the V gene TRBV18; 9 bases are shared with TRBD1. Germline V gene data show CDR1 as KGHSH and CDR2 as LQKENI. The CDR3 has 14 residues. DNA for the CDR3: TGTGCCAGCCCACCAGGGACAGGGCCATACGAGCAGTACTTC. Protein: CASPPGTGPYEQYF.

The V call is TRBV5-1, the J call TRBJ1-3, with D maybe TRBD1 (5 bases). Germline lookup yields CDR1 SGHRS and CDR2 YFSETQ. This CDR3 is 14 amino acids long. Trimming pared 0 bases from V and 2 bases from J, leaving 6 bases between. For the CDR3, the DNA is TGCGCCAGCAGCTTGGGGGGCACTGGAAACACCATATATTTT. It yields the protein CASSLGGTGNTIYF.

This chain uses TRBV29-1 with TRBJ2-1; D may match TRBD1 or TRBD2 (5 bases each). Germline CDR1 and CDR2: SQVTM and ANQGSEA. The V end was cut by 6 bases, the J end by 3 bases, with 12 bases between. CDR3 length equals 13 residues. CDR3 residues: CSVGTTHYNEQFF. CDR3 in DNA: TGCAGCGTCGGGACCACTCACTACAATGAGCAGTTCTTC.

Remarks on this clone: This is likely a read error, given that the CDR3 carries no conserved phenylalanine or tryptophan at its end. No DNA is shown, since the ends of the CDR3 on it are uncertain; the CDR3 is the one TCRdb lists. This chain uses TRBV6-1 with TRBJ1-2; the DNA was not used to check the table's D call, TRBD1. A total of 11 residues make up the CDR3, ends included. CDR1 is MNHNS, CDR2 SASEGT, per germline. Here the CDR3 reads CASSEDGGQGV.

The chain has TRBV18 and TRBJ1-1; unclear D gene. V lost 1 base and J lost 5, with 8 bases in between. Germline V gives CDR1 KGHSH, CDR2 LQKENI. The CDR3 is made up of 13 amino acids. Written as DNA, the CDR3 is TGTGCCAGCTCACCACTAACAGAGACTGAAGCTTTCTTT. Translated: CASSPLTETEAFF.

The chain recombines TRBV4-1 with TRBJ2-7, with D unresolved. The CDR3 totals 15 residues. The V gene's germline CDR1 is MGHRA and CDR2 YSYEKL. Trimming took 1 base from V and 0 from J, leaving 10 bases between them. CDR3 sequence reads: CASSQAAPGSYEQYF. The CDR3 region has the DNA TGCGCCAGCAGCCAAGCTGCCCCCGGCTCCTACGAGCAGTACTTC.

This chain connects TRBV27 to TRBJ2-7; the match to TRBD2 covers 11 bases. This CDR3 is built from 13 residues. Germline V lookup: CDR1 MNHEY, CDR2 SMNVEV (reference sequence). V trimming: 7 bases; J trimming: 6 bases; junction bases outside the gene matches: 5. The chain's CDR3 is CASTPTSGSEQYF. For the CDR3, the DNA is TGTGCCAGCACCCCTACTAGCGGGAGCGAGCAGTACTTC.

The chain couples TRBV27 to TRBJ2-3; D perhaps matches TRBD2 (6 bases). The V gene lost 8 bases and the J gene lost 0 bases, with 12 bases spanning the gap. Germline V gives CDR1 MNHEY, CDR2 SMNVEV (reference sequence). The CDR3 is made up of 14 amino acids. As DNA, the CDR3 is TGTGCCAGCCTTTCAGGGAGGAGCACAGATACGCAGTATTTT. Translated: CASLSGRSTDTQYF.

As for this clone: This sample also contains other DNA sequences that code for the same CDR3. This chain connects TRBV6-1 to TRBJ1-2, with D maybe TRBD1 (5 bases). The germline gives CDR1 MNHNS, CDR2 SASEGT. The CDR3 runs 11 residues. V was trimmed by 10 bases and J by 6 bases, leaving 12 bases between them. CDR3: CAIFRGDGYTF. The DNA for the CDR3 is TGTGCCATTTTCCGGGGGGATGGCTACACCTTC.

V usage is TRBV7-2 and J usage is TRBJ1-5; D gene unclear. Germline V gives CDR1 SGHTA, CDR2 FQGNSA. V was cut by 0 bases and J by 6 bases, with 9 bases left in between. This CDR3 has 14 amino acids. In DNA form, the CDR3 reads TGTGCCAGCAGCTTAGCATCTGAGGGTCAGCCCCAGCATTTT. Translated: CASSLASEGQPQHF. The whole variable domain, filled in from reference TRBV7-2 and TRBJ1-5, reads GAGVSQSPSNKVTEKGKDVELRCDPISGHTALYWYRQSLGQGLEFLIYFQGNSAPDKSGLPSDRFSAERTGGSVSTLTIQRTQQEDSAVYLCASSLASEGQPQHFGDGTRLSIL.

This chain links TRBV2 with TRBJ2-7; the D gene is possibly TRBD2 (6 bases). The CDR3 is made up of 14 amino acids. Per germline, CDR1 SNHLY and CDR2 FYNNEI. Trimming pared 7 bases from V and 0 bases from J, leaving 13 bases between. CDR3 in amino acids: CASTLEGRSYEQYF. CDR3 coding DNA: TGTGCCAGCACTTTGGAGGGTCGCTCCTACGAGCAGTACTTC.

The chain is built from TRBV4-1 and TRBJ1-2, with a weak D call TRBD1 (5 bases). The CDR3 totals 14 residues. Trimming stripped 3 bases from V and 8 bases from J, with 16 bases between. CDR1 and CDR2 from the germline V gene are MGHRA and YSYEKL. The CDR3 sequence is CASSQPGTGVGYTF. CDR3 coding DNA: TGCGCCAGCAGCCAGCCCGGGACGGGCGTGGGCTACACCTTC.

The V and J genes are TRBV6-6 and TRBJ1-6; D unclear. The length of the CDR3 is 15 residues. Trimming removed 3 bases at V and 5 bases at J, with 11 bases between. Germline V gives CDR1 MNHNY, CDR2 SVGAGI (reference sequence). This chain's CDR3 is CASSYLGEHNSPLHF. CDR3 nucleotides: TGTGCCAGCAGTTATCTTGGGGAACATAATTCACCCCTCCACTTT.

This clone was picked up one time. The chain couples TRBV5-6 to TRBJ1-6; D gene uncertain. Germline V gene data show CDR1 as SGHDT and CDR2 as YYEEEE. CDR3 size: 16 residues. Trimming removed 3 bases at V and 4 bases at J, with 14 bases between. CDR3 nucleotides: TGTGCCAGCAGCTACGACCGGGCCGGTTATAATTCACCCCTCCACTTT. This sequence encodes CASSYDRAGYNSPLHF.

This sequence joins TRBV19 and TRBJ2-5; tentative D call: TRBD2 (6 bases). Germline V gene data show CDR1 as LNHDA and CDR2 as SQIVND (reference sequence). V was trimmed by 4 bases and J by 2 bases, leaving 11 bases between them. The CDR3 totals 14 residues. Here the CDR3 DNA reads TGTGCCAGTAGTAGGGTGGCGGGACAAGAGACCCAGTACTTC. It encodes CASSRVAGQETQYF.